This T cell receptor (beta chain) was identified in a study of cytomegalovirus exposure and HLA in healthy donors. The study's findings and limits: A later analysis by the authors found several of the most significant clusters apparently linked to common viral pathogens. Analysis was carried out at a later point, and it linked a missense DCLRE1C variant to TCR beta V- and J-gene trimming. Excluded: some indistinguishable V segments such as TRBV6-2 and TRBV6-3.

A multiplex PCR was run with 60 Vbeta primers and 13 Jbeta primers. The assay was immunoSEQ multiplex PCR, and TCRdb's table has in-frame clones only and misses some. This table has about 170,000 clones, around 83% appearing once. This clone has only a few counts. Its matching antigen is unknown. Donors counted as nominally healthy when sampled, yet unrecorded immune exposures were likely. The CDR3 runs 13 residues. Per germline, CDR1 LGHNT and CDR2 FRNRAP. The V end lost 0 bases, the J end lost 11 bases, and 13 bases lay between the germline ends. J is TRBJ1-1 and V is TRBV12-5, with D maybe TRBD1 (5 bases). The sample consisted of PBMCs. This clonotype was obtained from a man between 18 and 35 years old in good health and CMV-seropositive. CDR3 DNA sequence: TGTGCTAGTGGTTTGGTATTGGAAGGGGTGGCTTTCTTT. It codes for CASGLVLEGVAFF.